The 17 T cell receptor beta chains reported below all come from one sample, sequenced in a study of blood T cell repertoires in COVID-19. Assay: immunoSEQ multiplex PCR; the TCRdb copy retains only in-frame clones and omits some. The sample consists of about 160,000 clones, roughly 83% of them appearing once. Sequenced sample: peripheral blood. All receptors come from an older woman with acute or convalescent COVID-19.

This clone appeared once. The rearrangement uses TRBV2 and TRBJ2-7; 10 positions agree with TRBD1. Germline V lookup: CDR1 SNHLY, CDR2 FYNNEI. The V and J ends lost 6 bases and 2 bases, in that order; junction bases with no gene match: 4. The CDR3 sequence is 14 residues long. Here the CDR3 DNA reads TGTGCCAGCAGCCCCGGGACAGGGGCCTACGAGCAGTACTTC. Translating gives CASSPGTGAYEQYF.

Remarks on this clone: Its ends do not fully match the called genes, so a read error is possible. This chain connects TRBV7-7 to TRBJ1-2, with a tentative D call TRBD1 (6 bases). Germline V gene lookup returns CDR1 SSHAT and CDR2 FNYEAQ (reference sequence). This CDR3 contains 18 residues. CDR3 nucleotides: TGTGCTAGCAGCTTAGCTGGGGGCAGGACGGGGCACGACTATGGCTACACCTTC. Its protein product is CASSLAGGRTGHDYGYTF.

This chain uses TRBV2 with TRBJ2-5; the match to TRBD2 covers 10 bases. With V trimmed by 6 bases and J by 5 bases, 9 bases remained unmatched. Germline lookup yields CDR1 SNHLY and CDR2 FYNNEI. The CDR3 sequence is 15 residues long. CDR3 in amino acids: CASRAQRGGYETQYF. The DNA of the CDR3 is TGTGCCAGCAGAGCGCAGCGGGGGGGATATGAGACCCAGTACTTC.

The chain joins TRBV9 to TRBJ1-2, with D perhaps TRBD1 (5 bases). The germline CDR1 and CDR2 sequences are SGDLS and YYNGEE. This CDR3 spans 15 amino acids. Trimming left V 4 bases short and J 6 bases short, with 19 bases between. The CDR3 loop is CASSRAGFNSDGYTF. CDR3 bases: TGTGCCAGCAGCAGGGCAGGGTTCAACTCGGATGGCTACACCTTC.

The rearrangement uses TRBV19 and TRBJ1-5; a weak D match, TRBD1 (6 bases). This CDR3 has 13 amino acids. Germline V gene data show CDR1 as LNHDA and CDR2 as SQIVND (reference sequence). The V end lost 6 bases, the J end lost 5 bases, and 11 bases lay between the germline ends. The chain's CDR3 is CASRDSDYQPQHF. DNA of the CDR3: TGTGCCAGTAGGGACAGCGATTATCAGCCCCAGCATTTT.

This rearrangement joins TRBV7-9 to TRBJ2-2; 12 bases are a match to TRBD2. V was pared by 5 bases and J by 4 bases, with 11 bases of the junction left unmatched. This CDR3 is 18 amino acids long. Germline values: CDR1 SEHNR, CDR2 FQNEAQ (reference sequence). The CDR3 DNA is TGTGCCAGCAGCCCCTCCTGGACTAGCGGGGTGTTCACCGGGGAGCTGTTTTTT. Translation gives CASSPSWTSGVFTGELFF.

The CDR3 nucleotides are TGTGCCAGCAGCTTAACAGGGAGGGATGAGTCACCCCTCCACTTT. It translates to CASSLTGRDESPLHF. The rearrangement uses TRBV7-3 and TRBJ1-6; D gene uncertain. Trimming took 0 bases from V and 10 from J, leaving 13 bases between them. This CDR3 spans 15 amino acids. Germline V gives CDR1 SGHTA, CDR2 FQGTGA. The complete variable domain, with remaining parts taken from reference TRBV7-3 and TRBJ1-6, reads GAGVSQTPSNKVTEKGKYVELRCDPISGHTALYWYRQSLGQGPEFLIYFQGTGAADDSGLPNDRFFAVRPEGSVSTLKIQRTERGDSAVYLCASSLTGRDESPLHFGNGTRLTVT.

The V call is TRBV5-6, the J call TRBJ1-1; no firm D call. The CDR3 length is 16 residues. The V end was cut by 2 bases, the J end by 0 bases, with 14 bases between. Germline V lookup: CDR1 SGHDT, CDR2 YYEEEE. CDR3 residues: CASSFGGQLLNTEAFF. DNA of the CDR3: TGTGCCAGCAGCTTCGGCGGTCAACTATTGAACACTGAAGCTTTCTTT.

The chain links TRBV2 to TRBJ1-4, with D hard to call. V lost 8 bases to trimming and J lost 3 bases, with 7 bases between them. Germline lookup yields CDR1 SNHLY and CDR2 FYNNEI. The CDR3 covers 12 residues. The CDR3 nucleotides read TGTGCCAGCGGGCAGCCTAATGAAAAACTGTTTTTT. As protein: CASGQPNEKLFF.

J is TRBJ1-3 and V is TRBV7-9, with unresolved D. Trimming stripped 5 bases from V and 4 bases from J, with 15 bases between. The germline gives CDR1 SEHNR, CDR2 FQNEAQ (reference sequence). This CDR3 has 15 amino acids. The CDR3 loop is CASSPPFRVGNTIYF. The CDR3 DNA is TGTGCCAGCAGCCCCCCTTTTCGGGTGGGAAACACCATATATTTT.

The rearrangement uses TRBV10-3 and TRBJ2-7, with 12 bases lining up with TRBD2. Germline V gene data show CDR1 as ENHRY and CDR2 as SYGVKD. V lost 3 bases, J lost 4 bases, and 7 bases stayed unmatched. The CDR3 consists of 16 residues. CDR3 loop: CAISDQASGGAYEQYF. The DNA of the CDR3 is TGTGCCATCAGTGATCAGGCTAGCGGGGGGGCTTACGAGCAGTACTTC.

This chain uses TRBV2 with TRBJ1-4; 10 bases agree with TRBD1. The length of the CDR3 is 15 residues. CDR1 and CDR2 (germline): SNHLY, FYNNEI. The J segment lost 9 bases and the V segment lost 2 bases, leaving 6 bases of the junction unmatched. CDR3 protein: CASSESGTGDQKLFF. The CDR3 DNA sequence: TGTGCCAGCAGTGAAAGTGGGACAGGGGATCAAAAACTGTTTTTT.

The chain links TRBV12-3 or TRBV12-4 to TRBJ2-3; D not certain. CDR3 length equals 13 residues. V gave up 1 base and J gave up 3 bases, with 5 bases separating them. CDR3 sequence (DNA): TGTGCCAGCAGTTTAGACAGAACAGATACGCAGTATTTT. Translating it yields CASSLDRTDTQYF.

The chain links TRBV14 to TRBJ2-3; no firm D call. V was pared by 5 bases and J by 0 bases, with 3 bases between. Germline CDR1 is SGHDN and CDR2 is FVKESK. This CDR3 contains 12 residues. CDR3 amino acids: CASSSSTDTQYF. Here the CDR3 DNA reads TGTGCCAGCAGCTCTAGCACAGATACGCAGTATTTT.

J is TRBJ1-6 and V is TRBV5-5; 7 nucleotides line up with TRBD1. V lost 4 bases and J lost 9; bases outside the gene matches: 7. Germline assignment: CDR1 SGHKS and CDR2 YYEKEE (reference sequence). This CDR3 contains 14 residues. The CDR3 sequence is CASSTTGQGSPLHF. In DNA, the CDR3 is TGTGCCAGCAGCACGACAGGGCAGGGTTCACCCCTCCACTTT.

The chain uses TRBV5-1 and TRBJ1-1; D is perhaps TRBD1 (5 bases). CDR1 is SGHRS and CDR2 is YFSETQ in the germline V gene. V lost 6 bases and J lost 1, with 13 bases in between. This CDR3 is built from 14 residues. CDR3 amino acids: CASTRGDGNTEAFF. The CDR3 coding sequence is TGCGCCAGCACCCGGGGGGACGGGAACACTGAAGCTTTCTTT. The full variable domain, rest sourced from reference TRBV5-1 and TRBJ1-1, is KAGVTQTPRYLIKTRGQQVTLSCSPISGHRSVSWYQQTPGQGLQFLFEYFSETQRNKGNFPGRFSGRQFSNSRSEMNVSTLELGDSALYLCASTRGDGNTEAFFGQGTRLTVV.

The rearrangement links TRBV18 to TRBJ2-5; weak D call: TRBD2 (5 bases). The CDR3 has 14 amino acids. V was cut by 2 bases and J by 1 base, with 8 bases left in between. CDR1 KGHSH and CDR2 LQKENI come from the germline V gene. CDR3: CASSPEGFQETQYF. The DNA of the CDR3 is TGTGCCAGCTCACCAGAGGGATTCCAAGAGACCCAGTACTTC.